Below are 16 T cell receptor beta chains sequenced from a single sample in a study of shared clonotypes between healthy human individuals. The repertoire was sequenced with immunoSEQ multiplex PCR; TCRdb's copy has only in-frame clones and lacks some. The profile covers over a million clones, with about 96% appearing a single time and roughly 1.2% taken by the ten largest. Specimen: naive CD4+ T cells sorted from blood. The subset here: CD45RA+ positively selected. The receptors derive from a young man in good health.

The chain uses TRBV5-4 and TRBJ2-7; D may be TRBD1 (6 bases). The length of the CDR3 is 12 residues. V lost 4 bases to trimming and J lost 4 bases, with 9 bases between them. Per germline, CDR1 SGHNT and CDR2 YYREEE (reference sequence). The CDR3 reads CASSRDTYEQYF. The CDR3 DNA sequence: TGTGCCAGCAGCAGGGACACATACGAGCAGTACTTC.

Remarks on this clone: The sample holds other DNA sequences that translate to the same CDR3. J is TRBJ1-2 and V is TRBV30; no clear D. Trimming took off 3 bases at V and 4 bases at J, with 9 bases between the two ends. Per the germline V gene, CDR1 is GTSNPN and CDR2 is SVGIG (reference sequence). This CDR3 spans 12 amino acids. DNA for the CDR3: TGTGCCTGGAGCCAAGACTCCTATGGCTACACCTTC. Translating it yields CAWSQDSYGYTF.

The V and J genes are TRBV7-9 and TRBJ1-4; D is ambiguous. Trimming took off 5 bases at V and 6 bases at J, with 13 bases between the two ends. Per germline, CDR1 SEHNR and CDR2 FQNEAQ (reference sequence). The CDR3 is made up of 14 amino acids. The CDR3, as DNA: TGTGCCAGCAGCCCCGACATGACGCATGAAAAACTGTTTTTT. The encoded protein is CASSPDMTHEKLFF.

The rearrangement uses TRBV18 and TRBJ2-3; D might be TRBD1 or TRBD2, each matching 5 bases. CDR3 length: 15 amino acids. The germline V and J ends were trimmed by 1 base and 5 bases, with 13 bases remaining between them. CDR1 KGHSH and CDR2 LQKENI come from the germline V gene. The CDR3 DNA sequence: TGTGCCAGCTCACCACGTTCACAGGCGGGAGATACGCAGTATTTT. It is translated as CASSPRSQAGDTQYF.

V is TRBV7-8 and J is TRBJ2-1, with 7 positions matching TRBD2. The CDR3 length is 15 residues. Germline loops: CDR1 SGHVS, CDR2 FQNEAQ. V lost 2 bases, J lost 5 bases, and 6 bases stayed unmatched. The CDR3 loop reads CASSLIAGLDNEQFF. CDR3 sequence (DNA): TGTGCCAGCAGCTTAATAGCGGGCTTAGACAATGAGCAGTTCTTC.

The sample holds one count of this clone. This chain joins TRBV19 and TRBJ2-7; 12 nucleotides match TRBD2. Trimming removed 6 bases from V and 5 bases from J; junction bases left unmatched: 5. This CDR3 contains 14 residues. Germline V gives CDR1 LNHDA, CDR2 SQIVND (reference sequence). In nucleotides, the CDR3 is TGTGCCAGTAGGACTAGCGGGAGTGCCGACGAGCAGTACTTC. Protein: CASRTSGSADEQYF.

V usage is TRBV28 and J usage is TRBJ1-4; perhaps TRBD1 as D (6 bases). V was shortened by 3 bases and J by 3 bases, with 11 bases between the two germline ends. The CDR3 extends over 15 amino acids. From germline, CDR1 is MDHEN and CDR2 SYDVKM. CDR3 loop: CASSFLQGPNEKLFF. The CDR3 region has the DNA TGTGCCAGCAGTTTCCTACAGGGTCCTAATGAAAAACTGTTTTTT. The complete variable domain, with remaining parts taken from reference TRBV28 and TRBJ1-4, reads DVKVTQSSRYLVKRTGEKVFLECVQDMDHENMFWYRQDPGLGLRLIYFSYDVKMKEKGDIPEGYSVSREKKERFSLILESASTNQTSMYLCASSFLQGPNEKLFFGSGTQLSVL.

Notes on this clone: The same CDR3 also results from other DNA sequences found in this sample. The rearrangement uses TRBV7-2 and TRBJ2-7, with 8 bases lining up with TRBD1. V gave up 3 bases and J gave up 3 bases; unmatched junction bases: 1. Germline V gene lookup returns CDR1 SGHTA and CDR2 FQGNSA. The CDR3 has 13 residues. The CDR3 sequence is CASSLGTGYEQYF. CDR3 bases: TGTGCCAGCAGCTTGGGGACAGGCTACGAGCAGTACTTC.

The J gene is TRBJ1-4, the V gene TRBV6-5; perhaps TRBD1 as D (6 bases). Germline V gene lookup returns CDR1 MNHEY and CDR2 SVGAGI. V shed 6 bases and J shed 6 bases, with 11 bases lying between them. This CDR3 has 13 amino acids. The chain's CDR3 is CASSRTVDEKLFF. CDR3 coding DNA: TGTGCCAGCAGCCGGACAGTTGATGAAAAACTGTTTTTT.

The CDR3 region has the DNA TGTGCCAGCAGTTTATCGGACAGGGGATACAATGAGCAGTTCTTC. This encodes CASSLSDRGYNEQFF. J is TRBJ2-1 and V is TRBV28; 9 bases are a match to TRBD1. CDR3 length: 15 amino acids. The V gene end was trimmed by 1 base and the J gene end by 4 bases; junction bases not matched to a gene: 2. The germline V gene encodes CDR1 MDHEN and CDR2 SYDVKM.

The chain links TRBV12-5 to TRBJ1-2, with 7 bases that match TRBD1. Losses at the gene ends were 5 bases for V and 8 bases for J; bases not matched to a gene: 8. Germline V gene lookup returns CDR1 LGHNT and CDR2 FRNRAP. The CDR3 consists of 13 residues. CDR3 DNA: TGTGCTAGTGGTCAAGGGGGCCAAGGCGGCTACACCTTC. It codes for CASGQGGQGGYTF.

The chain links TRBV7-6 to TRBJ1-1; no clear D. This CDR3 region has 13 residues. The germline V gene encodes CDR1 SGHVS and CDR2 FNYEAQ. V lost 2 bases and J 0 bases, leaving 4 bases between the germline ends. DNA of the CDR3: TGTGCCAGCAGCTTAACAGTGAACACTGAAGCTTTCTTT. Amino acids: CASSLTVNTEAFF.

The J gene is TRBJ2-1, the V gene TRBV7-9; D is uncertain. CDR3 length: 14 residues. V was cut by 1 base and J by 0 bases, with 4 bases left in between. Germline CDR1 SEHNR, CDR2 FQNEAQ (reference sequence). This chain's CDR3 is CASSLGLSYNEQFF. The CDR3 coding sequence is TGTGCCAGCAGCTTAGGGCTCTCCTACAATGAGCAGTTCTTC.

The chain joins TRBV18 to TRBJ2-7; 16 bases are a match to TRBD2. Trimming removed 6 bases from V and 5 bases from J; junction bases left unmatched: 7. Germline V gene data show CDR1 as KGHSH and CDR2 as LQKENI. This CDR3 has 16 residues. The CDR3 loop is CASSRGLAGGSDEQYF. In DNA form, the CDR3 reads TGTGCCAGCTCGCGGGGACTAGCGGGAGGGTCTGACGAGCAGTACTTC.

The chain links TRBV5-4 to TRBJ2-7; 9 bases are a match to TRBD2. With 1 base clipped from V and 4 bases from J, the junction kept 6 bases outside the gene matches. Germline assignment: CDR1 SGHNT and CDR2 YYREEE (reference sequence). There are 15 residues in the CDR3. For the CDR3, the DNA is TGTGCCAGCAGCTTGACTGGCGGGAGGGGGTACGAGCAGTACTTC. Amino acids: CASSLTGGRGYEQYF.

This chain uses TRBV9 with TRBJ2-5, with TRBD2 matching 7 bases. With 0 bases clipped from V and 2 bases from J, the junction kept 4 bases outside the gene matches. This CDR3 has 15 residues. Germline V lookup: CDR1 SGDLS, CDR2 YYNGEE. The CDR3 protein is CASSVAGGPQETQYF. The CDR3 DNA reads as TGTGCCAGCAGCGTAGCGGGAGGTCCTCAAGAGACCCAGTACTTC.